One and the same sample provided the 6 T cell receptor beta chains below, sequenced in a study of graft-versus-host responses after intestinal transplantation. TCRdb's table, derived via immunoSEQ multiplex PCR, lists solely in-frame clones and lacks some. There are about 77,000 clones in the sample; 92% occur only once, and roughly 0.72% lies in the top ten. The specimen comprised PBMCs, sampled 98 days after intestinal transplantation. The receptor source for this set is a human patient who received an intestinal transplant, so some T cells may come from the graft donor.

V gene TRBV5-1 combines with J gene TRBJ1-2; 8 bases align to TRBD1. Germline assignment: CDR1 SGHRS and CDR2 YFSETQ. V was pared by 7 bases and J by 4 bases, with 3 bases of the junction left unmatched. The CDR3 has 12 residues. CDR3 loop: CASATGAYGYTF. CDR3 nucleotides: TGCGCCAGCGCGACAGGGGCCTATGGCTACACCTTC.

The V call is TRBV21-1, the J call TRBJ1-5. TRBV21-1 counts as a pseudogene. This CDR3 contains 17 residues. CDR3 in DNA: TGTGCCAGCAGCTCCCGTATGGGAGGATATAGCAATCAGCCCCAGCATTTT. It codes for CASSSRMGGYSNQPQHF.

This clone was detected a few times. The chain is built from TRBV2 and TRBJ1-6; no reliable D call. The germline V gene encodes CDR1 SNHLY and CDR2 FYNNEI. Trimming left V 4 bases short and J 10 bases short, with 14 bases between. This CDR3 is built from 14 residues. The CDR3 DNA follows: TGTGCCAGCAGTGGAACAGCGGGTAACTCACCCCTCCACTTT. It translates to CASSGTAGNSPLHF.

The rearrangement links TRBV15 to TRBJ2-7; D perhaps matches TRBD1 (5 bases). Germline loops: CDR1 LNHNV, CDR2 YYDKDF (reference sequence). CDR3 length equals 12 residues. V was cut by 0 bases and J by 6 bases, with 6 bases left in between. CDR3 nucleotide sequence: TGTGCCACCAGCAGAGATCAGGGCGAGCAGTACTTC. It specifies CATSRDQGEQYF.

The chain joins TRBV9 to TRBJ2-2; D is possibly TRBD2 (6 bases). CDR1 and CDR2 from the germline V gene are SGDLS and YYNGEE. Trimming pared 0 bases from V and 1 base from J, leaving 10 bases between. The length of the CDR3 is 16 residues. CDR3 sequence (DNA): TGTGCCAGCAGCGTAGCTGTCGGGGGGAACACCGGGGAGCTGTTTTTT. The encoded protein is CASSVAVGGNTGELFF.

This chain links TRBV28 with TRBJ1-3; 7 positions match TRBD1. After removal of 5 bases from V and 0 bases from J, the junction contained 1 base not matched to a gene. The CDR3 runs 14 residues. Germline CDR1 is MDHEN and CDR2 is SYDVKM. The CDR3, as DNA: TGTGCCAGCAGTACAGGGGACTCTGGAAACACCATATATTTT. This codes for CASSTGDSGNTIYF.